A single sample gave rise to the 19 T cell receptor beta chains below, sequenced in a study of breast tumors, draining lymph nodes, adjacent tissues. Breast cancer patients provided tissue from their axillary draining lymph nodes. TCRdb reprocessed the multiplex PCR reads with MiXCR, giving one entry per CDR3 protein. This table has 160,000 or so distinct CDR3 sequences, 33% appearing once. The sample taken for sequencing was axillary lymph node tissue. The source is a female donor with breast cancer. Some clones in this sample may be carry-over from other donors' samples.

In the case of this clonotype: A read error may be the cause here, since a much bigger clone is one base away. This chain joins TRBV27 and TRBJ2-7, with D possibly TRBD1 on 5 matching bases. The CDR3 spans 18 residues. Looked up from germline, CDR1 is MNHEY and CDR2 is SMNVEV (reference sequence). The V end lost 8 bases, the J end lost 2 bases, and 28 bases lay between the germline ends. CDR3 in amino acids: CASGWGVGLAGHTYEQYF. CDR3 bases: TGTGCCAGCGGTTGGGGCGTAGGGTTGGCAGGTCATACCTACGAGCAGTACTTC.

As for this clonotype: The conserved closing phenylalanine or tryptophan is absent in this CDR3, likely reflecting a read error. It is unclear where the CDR3 begins or ends on the DNA, so no DNA is shown, and the CDR3 is as TCRdb lists it. This chain uses TRBV7-9 with TRBJ2-6. Termini included, the CDR3 measures 10 amino acids. Per germline, CDR1 SEHNR and CDR2 FQNEAQ (reference sequence). The CDR3 protein is CASSLRTGTS.

The sample holds many counts of this clonotype. The rearrangement uses TRBV20-1 and TRBJ2-4; 8 nucleotides line up with TRBD1. Germline values: CDR1 DFQATT, CDR2 SNEGSKA (reference sequence). This CDR3 comprises 12 residues. Trimming removed 7 bases from V and 8 bases from J; junction bases left unmatched: 7. The CDR3 DNA reads as TGCAGTGGGTTGACAGGGGCGGACATTCAGTACTTC. This codes for CSGLTGADIQYF.

This clonotype has a count of ten or more. The gene calls are TRBV15 and TRBJ2-2; D not resolved. Per germline, CDR1 LNHNV and CDR2 YYDKDF (reference sequence). The germline V and J ends were trimmed by 0 bases and 6 bases, with 11 bases remaining between them. The CDR3 runs 15 residues. CDR3 bases: TGTGCCACCAGCAGAGAGTGGCCAAGGGCCGGGGAGCTGTTTTTT. It translates to CATSREWPRAGELFF.

Of note for this clonotype: A read error may explain this, as a much larger clone is one base away. This sequence joins TRBV19 and TRBJ1-3; 8 nucleotides agree with TRBD1. This CDR3 has 17 amino acids. Germline V CDR1 and CDR2: LNHDA, SQIVND (reference sequence). CDR3 protein: CASSIRQGPLSGNTISF. CDR3 sequence (DNA): TGTGCCAGTAGTATACGACAGGGGCCGCTCTCTGGAAACACCATATCTTTT.

The J gene is TRBJ2-7, the V gene TRBV7-6; D perhaps matches TRBD1 (5 bases). The V gene lost 0 bases and the J gene lost 6 bases, with 18 bases spanning the gap. Germline CDR1 SGHVS, CDR2 FNYEAQ. CDR3 length: 16 residues. In DNA form, the CDR3 reads TGTGCCAGCAGCTTAGCGCAGCCCACAGGTCCCAGCGAGCAGTACTTC. This encodes CASSLAQPTGPSEQYF.

As regards this clonotype: This clone may be a read error of a much larger clone one base away. This chain uses TRBV28 with TRBJ2-5; TRBD1 agrees at 7 bases. From germline, CDR1 is MDHEN and CDR2 SYDVKM. CDR3 size: 15 residues. V was clipped by 2 bases and J by 5 bases; unmatched bases: 8. CDR3 nucleotide sequence: TGTGCCAGCAGTTTAGGACAGGCGAGGGTCGAGACCCAGTACTTC. Amino acids: CASSLGQARVETQYF.

The J gene is TRBJ2-1, the V gene TRBV6-6, with 8 positions matching TRBD2. CDR1 and CDR2 (germline): MNHNY, SVGAGI (reference sequence). The junction had 6 bases not matched to a gene; V was cut back by 6 bases and J by 5 bases. This CDR3 spans 14 amino acids. CDR3 in amino acids: CASSHSGSNNEQFF. Written as DNA, the CDR3 is TGTGCCAGCAGCCACAGCGGGAGTAACAATGAGCAGTTCTTC.

Ten or more counts support this clonotype. The chain couples TRBV20-1 to TRBJ2-3; 13 nucleotides line up with TRBD2. The germline V gene encodes CDR1 DFQATT and CDR2 SNEGSKA (reference sequence). The CDR3 extends over 16 amino acids. The V gene end was trimmed by 5 bases and the J gene end by 6 bases; junction bases not matched to a gene: 11. CDR3 DNA: TGCAGTGCTCGCTCCCGGACTAGCGGGAGTATGGATACGCAGTATTTT. Translation gives CSARSRTSGSMDTQYF.

Ten or more counts support this clonotype. CDR3 nucleotide sequence: TGTGCCAGCAGCGTAGGATCAAACTTCTACAATGAGCAGTTCTTC. It codes for CASSVGSNFYNEQFF. The rearrangement uses TRBV9 and TRBJ2-1, with D uncertain. The CDR3 spans 15 residues. V lost 0 bases, J lost 3 bases, and 10 bases lay in between. Germline CDR1 and CDR2: SGDLS and YYNGEE.

This clonotype appeared many times. This chain joins TRBV3-1 and TRBJ2-7; TRBD1 or TRBD2 may be the D gene (5 bases each). Germline V CDR1 and CDR2: LGHDT, YNNKEL (reference sequence). V shed 1 base and J shed 5 bases, with 6 bases lying between them. This CDR3 is built from 12 residues. The CDR3 nucleotides are TGTGCCAGCAGCCAAGGAGGGGACGAGCAGTACTTC. Its protein product is CASSQGGDEQYF.

This clonotype was counted at least ten times. This chain uses TRBV30 with TRBJ1-6; possibly TRBD1 for D (5 bases). The CDR3 runs 13 residues. V was cut by 4 bases and J by 9 bases, with 13 bases left in between. CDR1 GTSNPN and CDR2 SVGIG come from the germline V gene (reference sequence). CDR3 loop: CAWNLAGTSPLHF. For the CDR3, the DNA is TGTGCCTGGAATTTAGCGGGGACTTCACCCCTCCACTTT.

This clonotype was detected ten times or more. The chain joins TRBV30 to TRBJ1-6, with 8 bases aligning to TRBD1. The V segment lost 3 bases and the J segment 10 bases; nucleotides outside the gene matches: 8. The CDR3 totals 14 residues. CDR1 and CDR2 from the germline V gene are GTSNPN and SVGIG (reference sequence). For the CDR3, the DNA is TGTGCCTGGAGAGGACAGGGAATCGGCTCACCCCTCCACTTT. Its protein product is CAWRGQGIGSPLHF.

This clonotype was detected ten times or more. This chain uses TRBV29-1 with TRBJ2-1, with 7 bases lining up with TRBD1. The V gene's germline CDR1 is SQVTM and CDR2 ANQGSEA. V dropped 7 bases and J dropped 3; count of bases not matched to a gene: 3. The CDR3 sequence is 12 residues long. In DNA form, the CDR3 reads TGCAGCGGAGGGGACAGCTACAATGAGCAGTTCTTC. This gives the protein CSGGDSYNEQFF.

This clonotype was detected ten times or more. The rearrangement links TRBV12-3 or TRBV12-4 to TRBJ1-4; 7 bases are shared with TRBD1. This CDR3 has 15 residues. Unmatched junction bases numbered 3, after V lost 5 bases and J lost 0 bases. CDR3 loop: CASSRGQSTNEKLFF. The CDR3 nucleotides are TGTGCCAGCAGTCGGGGACAGTCAACTAATGAAAAACTGTTTTTT.

Concerning this clonotype itself: A junction boundary mismatches the germline segment, possibly from a read error. The CDR3 here is CAGSPSGTQYF. CDR3 nucleotides: TGTGCCGGCAGCCCGTCCGGGACCCAGTACTTC. The J gene is TRBJ2-5, the V gene TRBV6-2 or TRBV6-3; D not certain. The CDR3 runs 11 residues. The germline V gene has CDR1 MNHEY and CDR2 SVGEGT.

The rearrangement uses TRBV19 and TRBJ1-5, with D possibly matching TRBD1 (6 bases). CDR1 LNHDA and CDR2 SQIVND come from the germline V gene (reference sequence). This CDR3 spans 15 amino acids. V shed 3 bases and J shed 11 bases, with 20 bases lying between them. The CDR3 here is CASSIVGHQGETQHF. The CDR3 DNA sequence: TGTGCCAGTAGTATTGTGGGACACCAAGGGGAGACCCAGCATTTT. The full variable domain, in which reference TRBV19 and TRBJ1-5 provide the parts outside the CDR3, is DGGITQSPKYLFRKEGQNVTLSCEQNLNHDAMYWYRQDPGQGLRLIYYSQIVNDFQKGDIAEGYSVSREKKESFPLTVTSAQKNPTAFYLCASSIVGHQGETQHFGDGTRLSIL.

This clonotype was detected many times. The rearrangement uses TRBV20-1 and TRBJ1-3; the match to TRBD1 covers 9 bases. The CDR3 spans 14 residues. CDR1 and CDR2 (germline): DFQATT, SNEGSKA (reference sequence). The V gene end was trimmed by 6 bases and the J gene end by 0 bases; junction bases not matched to a gene: 3. The CDR3 sequence: CSAGTGFSGNTIYF. CDR3 bases: TGCAGTGCGGGGACAGGGTTCTCTGGAAACACCATATATTTT.

This clonotype has a handful of counts. The rearrangement uses TRBV28 and TRBJ2-2, with D possibly being TRBD1 (7 bases). CDR3 length equals 16 residues. CDR1 is MDHEN and CDR2 is SYDVKM in the germline V gene. V gave up 4 bases and J gave up 3 bases, with 15 bases separating them. For the CDR3, the DNA is TGTGCCAGCAGTTGGAGGGGGCAGGGAGACACCGGGGAGCTGTTTTTT. It encodes CASSWRGQGDTGELFF.